This T cell receptor beta chain was observed in a study of cytomegalovirus exposure and HLA in healthy donors. Study-wide points: In a later analysis, at a false discovery rate of 0.05, under 20,000 TCR beta sequences matched HLA alleles. Some V segments, including TRBV6-2 and TRBV6-3, were excluded as indistinguishable. The study designated 150 or so TCR beta chains cytomegalovirus-associated. In most subjects, TCR beta sequences reportedly gave accurate predictions of HLA-A and HLA-B alleles.

The PCR made use of 60 Vbeta and 13 Jbeta primers. The table came from immunoSEQ multiplex PCR; TCRdb's copy has only in-frame clones and leaves some out. The sample has roughly 130,000 clones, 80% seen once. Of note for this clone: Its target is unknown.

Per the germline V gene, CDR1 is GTSNPN and CDR2 is SVGIG (reference sequence). The CDR3 sequence is 14 residues long. The ends lost 8 bases at V and 6 bases at J; junction bases unmatched: 10. The clonotype comes from a male donor in good health and CMV-seronegative. The sample taken for sequencing was PBMCs. This chain connects TRBV30 to TRBJ1-6; TRBD1 aligns across 7 bases. The CDR3 DNA reads as TGTGCCGGCGACAGGGTTCGAAGTAATTCACCCCTCCACTTT. Translating gives CAGDRVRSNSPLHF.